This T cell receptor beta chain comes out of a study of T-cell reconstitution after alpha-beta-depleted transplantation in children. Study-level results: For some patients, TCRbeta diversity was high at day 60 because of recipient T cells and thymic progenitors that survived. Newly produced T cells mostly provided counts and TCRbeta diversity after one year, as hyperexpanded clones declined. Alpha-beta T cells about two months after transplant reportedly derived from several hundred expanded graft clones.

CDR3 length: 15 residues. V was pared by 1 base and J by 7 bases, with 10 bases of the junction left unmatched. CDR1 is DFQATT, CDR2 SNEGSKA, per germline (reference sequence). Ten or more counts support this clonotype. Its cognate antigen is unknown. For TCRbeta, the library was prepared with unique molecular identifiers. TCRdb processed the PCR reads anew with MiXCR; each CDR3 protein has one entry. This sample has over 100,000 distinct CDR3 sequences, with approximately 8% found just once. The gene calls are TRBV20-1 and TRBJ1-3, with 7 bases that match TRBD1. This receptor was obtained from a boy aged 2-15 years with acute lymphoblastic leukemia, due to receive a stem cell transplant. This material consisted of PBMCs, taken before TCRalphabeta/CD19-depleted stem cell transplant. The CDR3 protein is CSARGVKQGGNTIYF. For the CDR3, the DNA is TGCAGTGCTAGAGGAGTGAAACAAGGGGGCAACACCATATATTTT.